These 20 T cell receptor beta chains were sequenced from one sample in a study of PD-1 blockade in classical Hodgkin lymphoma. Noted time point: cycle 4 day 1 (C4D1), after about 6 weeks of nivolumab. Every patient experienced relapse after autologous stem cell transplantation, and brentuximab vedotin exposure varied. Measured with immunoSEQ multiplex PCR; TCRdb has only the in-frame clones, and not every one. Seen here are almost 95,000 clones, over 80% observed once, and the top ten hold about 15%. The material sequenced was peripheral blood mononuclear cells (PBMCs), taken before the fourth cycle of nivolumab. The receptors were sampled from a human donor with classical Hodgkin lymphoma.

The V gene is TRBV7-9, the J gene TRBJ2-3; D gene ambiguous. V lost 3 bases to trimming and J lost 2 bases, with 9 bases between them. Germline V gene sequence: CDR1 SEHNR, CDR2 FQNEAQ (reference sequence). The CDR3 runs to 14 residues. CDR3 nucleotide sequence: TGTGCCAGCAGCTTGGCACGAACCACAGATACGCAGTATTTT. Amino acid sequence: CASSLARTTDTQYF.

The chain combines TRBV5-1 with TRBJ1-2, with D uncertain. Germline V gives CDR1 SGHRS, CDR2 YFSETQ. This CDR3 has 15 residues. The V and J ends lost 4 bases and 3 bases respectively, with 16 bases between them. The CDR3 is CASSPRPGIDYGYTF. CDR3 sequence (DNA): TGCGCCAGCAGCCCAAGGCCGGGGATCGACTATGGCTACACCTTC.

V usage is TRBV9 and J usage is TRBJ2-7; D uncertain. Trimming left V 0 bases short and J 1 base short, with 8 bases between. The CDR3 consists of 14 residues. CDR1 and CDR2 (germline): SGDLS, YYNGEE. CDR3 loop: CASSVVGSSYEQYF. DNA for the CDR3: TGTGCCAGCAGCGTAGTAGGCAGTTCCTACGAGCAGTACTTC.

J is TRBJ1-1 and V is TRBV10-3; 7 bases align to TRBD1. The germline gives CDR1 ENHRY, CDR2 SYGVKD. The CDR3 contains 15 residues. V was clipped by 10 bases and J by 0 bases; unmatched bases: 11. This CDR3 reads CATLKTGTVNTEAFF. The CDR3 DNA reads as TGTGCCACCCTTAAAACCGGGACAGTGAACACTGAAGCTTTCTTT.

Remarks on this clone: Germline is not matched at one junction end, which may reflect a read error. The V call is TRBV29-1, the J call TRBJ1-4; D is uncertain. This CDR3 has 12 residues. Germline V gene sequence: CDR1 SQVTM, CDR2 ANQGSEA. The CDR3 sequence: CSVEDLQRIPWF. As DNA, the CDR3 is TGCAGCGTTGAAGATCTCCAGCGTATTCCCTGGTTT.

This chain connects TRBV7-9 to TRBJ1-2; TRBD1 might be the D (6 bases). The V end was cut by 5 bases, the J end by 8 bases, with 18 bases between. The CDR3 has 14 residues. Germline V gene data show CDR1 as SEHNR and CDR2 as FQNEAQ (reference sequence). The CDR3 reads CASSQDSPTDGYTF. The CDR3 region has the DNA TGTGCCAGCAGCCAGGACAGTCCCACCGACGGCTACACCTTC.

This clone was recorded a few times. This chain uses TRBV30 with TRBJ2-1, with D possibly matching TRBD2 (6 bases). Trimming left V 0 bases short and J 12 bases short, with 9 bases between. The CDR3 is 11 amino acids. CDR1 and CDR2 (germline): GTSNPN, SVGIG (reference sequence). The CDR3 loop reads CAWSVSGVQFF. CDR3 in DNA: TGTGCCTGGAGTGTATCGGGGGTGCAGTTCTTC.

The chain is built from TRBV5-1 and TRBJ2-1, with D perhaps assigned TRBD1 or TRBD2 (6 bases each). The CDR3 loop spans 14 amino acids. V was cut by 6 bases and J by 9 bases, with 19 bases left in between. Germline CDR1 and CDR2: SGHRS and YFSETQ. The CDR3 loop is CASTRGEFVAEQFF. CDR3 nucleotides: TGCGCCAGCACGAGGGGGGAATTCGTAGCTGAGCAGTTCTTC.

This clone was counted once. The chain has TRBV28 and TRBJ1-1, with D perhaps TRBD1 (6 bases). The V and J ends lost 5 bases and 4 bases respectively, with 17 bases between them. CDR3 size: 15 residues. Germline lookup yields CDR1 MDHEN and CDR2 SYDVKM. The CDR3 sequence: CASSPQTGLGTEAFF. DNA of the CDR3: TGTGCCAGCAGTCCCCAGACAGGCTTGGGCACTGAAGCTTTCTTT.

This chain uses TRBV27 with TRBJ1-2, with TRBD1 identical over 7 bases. The CDR3 is made up of 14 amino acids. The V gene end was trimmed by 4 bases and the J gene end by 1 base; junction bases not matched to a gene: 3. Germline V gene lookup returns CDR1 MNHEY and CDR2 SMNVEV (reference sequence). The chain's CDR3 is CASSSTGFNYGYTF. For the CDR3, the DNA is TGTGCCAGCAGTTCGACAGGGTTTAACTATGGCTACACCTTC.

This CDR3 is CASSEVSGSLTYEQYF. DNA of the CDR3: TGCGCCAGCAGTGAGGTCAGCGGGAGTCTCACCTACGAGCAGTACTTC. The chain combines TRBV10-1 with TRBJ2-7; 8 nucleotides agree with TRBD2. The CDR3 is 16 residues long. Germline CDR1 WNHNN, CDR2 SYGVQD (reference sequence). The ends lost 2 bases at V and 2 bases at J; junction bases unmatched: 8.

This chain joins TRBV25-1 and TRBJ1-2; D uncertain. The germline gives CDR1 MGHDK, CDR2 SYGVNS. The CDR3 is 14 amino acids. V lost 1 base and J lost 7, with 13 bases in between. The CDR3 spells CASSESTAWGGYTF. The DNA for the CDR3 is TGTGCCAGCAGTGAATCAACAGCCTGGGGTGGCTACACCTTC.

The chain carries TRBV29-1 and TRBJ2-1; a possible D gene is TRBD2 (5 bases). Trimming left V 3 bases short and J 0 bases short, with 9 bases between. Germline CDR1 and CDR2: SQVTM and ANQGSEA. CDR3 size: 14 residues. The CDR3 DNA follows: TGCAGCGTTGAGAGGGTTAGCTCCTACAATGAGCAGTTCTTC. Its translation: CSVERVSSYNEQFF.

This clone counts as medium-sized (0.01 to 0.1%). The identical CDR3 is also encoded by other nucleotide sequences in the sample. The chain employs TRBV5-1 and TRBJ2-7; D uncertain. This CDR3 has 14 residues. Trimming stripped 1 base from V and 0 bases from J, with 8 bases between. The germline V gene encodes CDR1 SGHRS and CDR2 YFSETQ. The CDR3 bases are TGCGCCAGCAGCTTGCCGTCCAGCTCCTACGAGCAGTACTTC. This gives the protein CASSLPSSSYEQYF.

This clone was picked up one time. The J gene is TRBJ2-7, the V gene TRBV11-2; possible D gene TRBD2, 6 bases. The ends were cut back, 2 bases at V and 3 bases at J, with 20 bases in the middle. CDR1 and CDR2 (germline): SGHAT, FQNNGV. This CDR3 spans 17 amino acids. The CDR3: CASSLSSGLQAGYEQYF. The DNA of the CDR3 is TGTGCCAGCAGCTTATCCTCGGGACTGCAAGCTGGCTACGAGCAGTACTTC.

J is TRBJ2-7 and V is TRBV11-2; TRBD2 matches at 10 bases. The ends lost 1 base at V and 3 bases at J; junction bases unmatched: 0. The CDR3 contains 14 residues. CDR1 SGHAT and CDR2 FQNNGV come from the germline V gene. CDR3 residues: CASSLASGSYEQYF. The CDR3 DNA follows: TGTGCCAGCAGCTTAGCTAGCGGGAGCTACGAGCAGTACTTC. Together with reference TRBV11-2 and TRBJ2-7, the CDR3 gives the full variable domain: EAGVAQSPRYKIIEKRQSVAFWCNPISGHATLYWYQQILGQGPKLLIQFQNNGVVDDSQLPKDRFSAERLKGVDSTLKIQPAKLEDSAVYLCASSLASGSYEQYFGPGTRLTVT.

This chain uses TRBV18 with TRBJ1-2; D remains ambiguous. CDR3 length: 13 amino acids. Germline assignment: CDR1 KGHSH and CDR2 LQKENI. Trimming shortened V by 3 bases and J by 0 bases, and 5 bases separated the two germline ends. For the CDR3, the DNA is TGTGCCAGCTCACCCGGACCTAACTATGGCTACACCTTC. It specifies CASSPGPNYGYTF.

This chain uses TRBV4-2 with TRBJ2-1; D gene unclear. There are 13 residues in the CDR3. V was cut by 1 base and J by 5 bases, with 6 bases left in between. CDR1 is LGHNA and CDR2 is YNFKEQ in the germline V gene. For the CDR3, the DNA is TGTGCCAGCAGCCAAGGGCCGCACAATGAGCAGTTCTTC. Its translation is CASSQGPHNEQFF.

The chain links TRBV19 to TRBJ1-1; D is uncertain. This CDR3 is 15 amino acids long. The V and J ends lost 1 base and 1 base respectively, with 10 bases between them. Germline V lookup: CDR1 LNHDA, CDR2 SQIVND (reference sequence). In DNA, the CDR3 is TGTGCCAGTAGTATAGGGATGGCAACGAACACTGAAGCTTTCTTT. As protein: CASSIGMATNTEAFF.

J is TRBJ2-5 and V is TRBV18, with D tentatively TRBD1 or TRBD2 (5 bases each). Between the trimmed V and J ends, which lost 0 bases and 4 bases, there was a span of 12 bases. CDR1 is KGHSH and CDR2 is LQKENI in the germline V gene. The CDR3 runs to 15 residues. CDR3 region: CASSPPNRDGETQYF. The CDR3 DNA sequence: TGTGCCAGCTCACCACCTAACCGGGACGGAGAGACCCAGTACTTC. The full variable domain, rest sourced from reference TRBV18 and TRBJ2-5, is NAGVMQNPRHLVRRRGQEARLRCSPMKGHSHVYWYRQLPEEGLKFMVYLQKENIIDESGMPKERFSAEFPKEGPSILRIQQVVRGDSAAYFCASSPPNRDGETQYFGPGTRLLVL.